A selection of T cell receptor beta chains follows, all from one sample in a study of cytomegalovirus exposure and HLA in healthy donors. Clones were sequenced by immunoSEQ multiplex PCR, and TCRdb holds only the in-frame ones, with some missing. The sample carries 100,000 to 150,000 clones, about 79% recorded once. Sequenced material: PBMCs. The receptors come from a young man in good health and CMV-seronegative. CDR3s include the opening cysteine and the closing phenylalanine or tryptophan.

CDR3aa: CASSRGTGSRTDTQYF; v_gene: TRBV5-1; len: 16
CDR3aa: CASSYRGTNYGYTF; v_gene: TRBV6-5; len: 14
CDR3aa: CASNLDRARTEAFF; v_gene: TRBV6-1; len: 14
CDR3aa: CASRGLAGSSYEQYF; v_gene: TRBV19; len: 15
CDR3aa: CASSLVLAGGETQYF; v_gene: TRBV5-6; len: 15
CDR3aa: CASSLLAGRDGYTF; v_gene: TRBV7-3; len: 14
CDR3aa: CASSLVGFWDRDVGELFF; v_gene: TRBV5-1; len: 18
CDR3aa: CASSLLQEPYEQYF; v_gene: TRBV7-2; len: 14
CDR3aa: CSVDRDPNTEAFF; v_gene: TRBV29-1; len: 13
CDR3aa: CAWSKPGGGNGYTF; v_gene: TRBV30; len: 14
CDR3aa: CASSPNRGTGAYEQYF; v_gene: TRBV18; len: 16
CDR3aa: CASSPGPGGSSTDTQYF; v_gene: TRBV4-2; len: 17
CDR3aa: CASRTVNQPQHF; v_gene: TRBV19; len: 12
CDR3aa: CASGLGPGQGAGETQYF; v_gene: TRBV12-5; len: 17
CDR3aa: CASSELSGTGGTNYGYTF; v_gene: TRBV18; len: 18
CDR3aa: CASSLRLAGNEQFF; v_gene: TRBV6-6; len: 14
CDR3aa: CASSPASGSWETQYF; v_gene: TRBV5-6; len: 15
CDR3aa: CARSSPGAGVLRDTEAFF; v_gene: TRBV5-3; len: 18
CDR3aa: CASSQVYTETATNEKLFF; v_gene: TRBV4-1; len: 18
CDR3aa: CASSRNNGGEQYF; v_gene: TRBV11-3; len: 13
CDR3aa: CASSPRDSGTGELFF; v_gene: TRBV27; len: 15
CDR3aa: CASSGFGSNQPQHF; v_gene: TRBV2; len: 14
CDR3aa: CASSYPRISGLAGARPHTDTQYF; v_gene: TRBV19; len: 23
CDR3aa: CASSLTGELFF; v_gene: TRBV19; len: 11
CDR3aa: CASSGGAEQYF; v_gene: TRBV6-5; len: 11